This T cell receptor (beta chain) was obtained from a study of T cell responses to AZD1222 COVID-19 vaccine. The study's findings and limits: Baseline serology detected seropositivity in only five or six AZD1222 recipients.

On this clone itself: Its matching antigen is unknown.

Deletions cut 6 bases from V and 0 bases from J, with 17 bases between. CDR3 length: 16 residues. Germline V lookup: CDR1 MNHEY, CDR2 SMNVEV (reference sequence). Only in-frame clones appear in the TCRdb table, and some are missing; sequencing was by immunoSEQ multiplex PCR. This table holds tens of thousands of clones, about nine tenths found once. The receptor was isolated from an adult who received the MenACWY meningococcal vaccine as a control. The rearrangement joins TRBV27 to TRBJ1-1; unclear D gene. The sample consisted of peripheral blood, taken 28 days after the second dose of the MenACWY control vaccine. CDR3 residues: CASRETALSLNTEAFF. CDR3 bases: TGTGCCAGCAGGGAAACAGCCTTAAGTTTGAACACTGAAGCTTTCTTT.